This T cell receptor beta chain was identified during a study of metastatic and nonmetastatic thyroid tumors. Looking at the study overall: Comparison of repertoires was carried out across blood and tumor or nodule tissue from malignant and benign thyroid patients.

Per the original data handling: A classifier of distant metastasis in papillary thyroid cancer was built from CDR3 differences (across clinicopathological groups). Using MiXCR, TCRdb reanalyzed the PCR reads. The V and J calls and clone size are TCRdb's, not the authors'. The table records roughly 40,000 clones, 12% of them present only once. Until they underwent thyroid surgery, no patient had received any treatment. This clone was detected many times. The antigen remains unidentified. V gave up 1 base and J gave up 6 bases, with 9 bases separating them. The CDR3 has 14 residues. Germline values: CDR1 MNHEY, CDR2 SMNVEV (reference sequence). Overall study findings and caveats: When malignant thyroid tumors were compared with benign nodules, TCR beta diversity was reportedly significantly higher in the malignant tumors. This held in both blood and tumor samples.

The sample was blood. The TCR sequence derives from a male donor with papillary thyroid cancer or a benign thyroid nodule (not recorded which). Some clones in this sample may be carry-over from other donors' samples. The J gene is TRBJ2-2, the V gene TRBV27; D remains ambiguous. CDR3 nucleotides: TGTGCCAGCAGTTTATTTACTGACTCCGGGGAGCTGTTTTTT. It encodes CASSLFTDSGELFF.